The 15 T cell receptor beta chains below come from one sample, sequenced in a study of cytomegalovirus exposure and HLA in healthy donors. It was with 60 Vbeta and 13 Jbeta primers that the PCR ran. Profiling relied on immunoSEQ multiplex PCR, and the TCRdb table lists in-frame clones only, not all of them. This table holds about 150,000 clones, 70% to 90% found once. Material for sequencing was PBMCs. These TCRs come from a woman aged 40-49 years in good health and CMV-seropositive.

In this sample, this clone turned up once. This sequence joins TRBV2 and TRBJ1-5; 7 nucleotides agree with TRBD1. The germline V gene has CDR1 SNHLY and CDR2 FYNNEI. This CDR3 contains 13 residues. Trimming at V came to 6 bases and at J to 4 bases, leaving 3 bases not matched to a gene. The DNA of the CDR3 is TGTGCCAGCAGGGACAGGCCTAATCAGCCCCAGCATTTT. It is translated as CASRDRPNQPQHF. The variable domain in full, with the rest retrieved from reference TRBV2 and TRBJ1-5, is EPEVTQTPSHQVTQMGQEVILRCVPISNHLYFYWYRQILGQKVEFLVSFYNNEISEKSEIFDDQFSVERPDGSNFTLKIRSTKLEDSAMYFCASRDRPNQPQHFGDGTRLSIL.

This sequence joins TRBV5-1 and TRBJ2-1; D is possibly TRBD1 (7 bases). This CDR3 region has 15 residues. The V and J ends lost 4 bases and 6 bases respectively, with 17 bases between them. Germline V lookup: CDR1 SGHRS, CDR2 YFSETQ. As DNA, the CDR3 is TGCGCCAGCAGCGAACATGGGACAGCGGGCAATGAGCAGTTCTTC. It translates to CASSEHGTAGNEQFF.

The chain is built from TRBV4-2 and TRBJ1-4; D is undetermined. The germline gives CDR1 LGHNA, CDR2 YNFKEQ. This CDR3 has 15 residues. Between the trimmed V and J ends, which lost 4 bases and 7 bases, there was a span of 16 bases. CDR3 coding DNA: TGTGCCAGCAGCCCCCTCCGGGGTGACTCTGAAAAACTGTTTTTT. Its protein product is CASSPLRGDSEKLFF.

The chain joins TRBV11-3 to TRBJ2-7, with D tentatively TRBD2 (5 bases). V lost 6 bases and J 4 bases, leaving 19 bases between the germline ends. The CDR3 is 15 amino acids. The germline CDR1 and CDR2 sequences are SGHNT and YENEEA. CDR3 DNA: TGTGCCAGCAGTATCGACGACGCTCCGGGGTACGAGCAGTACTTC. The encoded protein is CASSIDDAPGYEQYF. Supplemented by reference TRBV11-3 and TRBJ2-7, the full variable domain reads EAGVVQSPRYKIIEKKQPVAFWCNPISGHNTLYWYLQNLGQGPELLIRYENEEAVDDSQLPKDRFSAERLKGVDSTLKIQPAELGDSAVYLCASSIDDAPGYEQYFGPGTRLTVT.

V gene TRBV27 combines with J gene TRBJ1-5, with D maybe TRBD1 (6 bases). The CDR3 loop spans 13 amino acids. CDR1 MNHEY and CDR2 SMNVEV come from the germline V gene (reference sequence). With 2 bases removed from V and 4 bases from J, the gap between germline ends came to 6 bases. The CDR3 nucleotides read TGTGCCAGCAGTTTAACAGGGAATCAGCCCCAGCATTTT. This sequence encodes CASSLTGNQPQHF.

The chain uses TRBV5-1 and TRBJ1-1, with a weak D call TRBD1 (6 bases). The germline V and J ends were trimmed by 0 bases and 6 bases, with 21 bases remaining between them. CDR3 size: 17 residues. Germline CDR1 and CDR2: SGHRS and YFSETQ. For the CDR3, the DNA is TGCGCCAGCAGCTTGGGGGACATGAGCCGTGGTGGCGCTGAAGCTTTCTTT. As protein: CASSLGDMSRGGAEAFF.

This CDR3 reads CAWSLAVAGKEQFF. The CDR3 DNA follows: TGTGCCTGGAGTTTGGCTGTAGCGGGAAAAGAGCAGTTCTTC. The chain has TRBV30 and TRBJ2-1; TRBD2 agrees at 8 bases. This CDR3 is 14 amino acids long. Germline CDR1 GTSNPN, CDR2 SVGIG (reference sequence). The V gene end was trimmed by 2 bases and the J gene end by 10 bases; junction bases not matched to a gene: 10.

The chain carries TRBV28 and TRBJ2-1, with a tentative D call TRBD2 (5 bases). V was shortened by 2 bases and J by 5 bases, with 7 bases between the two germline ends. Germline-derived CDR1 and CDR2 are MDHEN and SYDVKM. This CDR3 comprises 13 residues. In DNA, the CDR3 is TGTGCCAGCAGTTTAATGGAGGACAATGAGCAGTTCTTC. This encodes CASSLMEDNEQFF.

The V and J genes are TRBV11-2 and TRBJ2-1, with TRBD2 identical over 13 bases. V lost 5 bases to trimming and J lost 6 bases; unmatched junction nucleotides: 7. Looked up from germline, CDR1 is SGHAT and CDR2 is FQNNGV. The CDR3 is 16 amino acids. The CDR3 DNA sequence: TGTGCCAGCAGCCCGCCCGGACTAGCGGGAGTCAATGAGCAGTTCTTC. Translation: CASSPPGLAGVNEQFF.

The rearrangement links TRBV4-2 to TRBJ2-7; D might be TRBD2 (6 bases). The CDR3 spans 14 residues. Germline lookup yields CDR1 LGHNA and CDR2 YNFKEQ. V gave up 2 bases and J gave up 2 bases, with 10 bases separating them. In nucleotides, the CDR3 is TGTGCCAGCAGCCAACCAGCGGGCACCTACGAGCAGTACTTC. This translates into CASSQPAGTYEQYF.

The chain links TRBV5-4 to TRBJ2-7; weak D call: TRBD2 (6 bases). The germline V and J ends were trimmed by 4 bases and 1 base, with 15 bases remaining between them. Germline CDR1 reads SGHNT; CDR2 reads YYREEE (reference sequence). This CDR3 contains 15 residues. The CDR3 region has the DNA TGTGCCAGCAGCAACCCCATTGGGGGGTCCTACGAGCAGTACTTC. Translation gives CASSNPIGGSYEQYF.

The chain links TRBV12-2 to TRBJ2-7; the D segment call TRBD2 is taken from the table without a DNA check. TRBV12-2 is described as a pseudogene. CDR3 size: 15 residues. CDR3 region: CASRLDGGNSYEQYF. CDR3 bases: TGTGCAAGTCGCTTAGACGGCGGAAACTCCTACGAGCAGTACTTC.

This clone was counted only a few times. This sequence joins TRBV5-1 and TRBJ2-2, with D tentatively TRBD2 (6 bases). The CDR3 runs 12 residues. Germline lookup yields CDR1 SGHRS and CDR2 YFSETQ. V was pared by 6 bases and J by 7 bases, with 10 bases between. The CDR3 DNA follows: TGCGCCAGCATGACTAGTATCGGGGAGCTGTTTTTT. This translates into CASMTSIGELFF.

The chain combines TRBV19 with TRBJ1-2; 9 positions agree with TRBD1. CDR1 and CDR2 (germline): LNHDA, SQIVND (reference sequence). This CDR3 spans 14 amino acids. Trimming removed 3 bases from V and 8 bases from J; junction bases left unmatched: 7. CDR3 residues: CASSIEQGARGYTF. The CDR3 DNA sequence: TGTGCCAGTAGTATCGAACAGGGGGCTCGGGGCTACACCTTC. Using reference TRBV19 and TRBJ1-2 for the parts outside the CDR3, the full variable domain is DGGITQSPKYLFRKEGQNVTLSCEQNLNHDAMYWYRQDPGQGLRLIYYSQIVNDFQKGDIAEGYSVSREKKESFPLTVTSAQKNPTAFYLCASSIEQGARGYTFGSGTRLTVV.

The CDR3 coding sequence is TGTGCCAGCAGTTTAAGGCCAGGGGCCGCCAGCTCCTACGAGCAGTACTTC. Protein sequence: CASSLRPGAASSYEQYF. J is TRBJ2-7 and V is TRBV27, with TRBD1 as a possible D gene (6 bases). V lost 2 bases and J 0 bases, leaving 17 bases between the germline ends. In germline, CDR1 is MNHEY, CDR2 SMNVEV (reference sequence). CDR3 size: 17 residues.